These 6 T cell receptor beta chains came from one sample sequenced in a study of vaccination and CD4 T cells after COVID-19. Treatment defined: roughly 10-day PBMC culture with coronavirus spike peptide pools or control peptides (ViraFEST assay). These receptors' antigens are unknown. An Oncomine TCR Beta short-read assay was used to sequence the DNA from cultured CD4+ T cells. TCRdb analysed the PCR reads with MiXCR anew, one entry per CDR3 protein. The top ten hold 3.7% of the sample, which has roughly 16,000 distinct CDR3 sequences, 40% to 65% seen once. This sample comprised CD4+ T cells from blood, cultured in vitro, obtained before SARS-CoV-2 vaccination. The source is a human donor who had recovered from COVID-19.

This rearrangement joins TRBV7-9 to TRBJ1-6, with a weak D call TRBD1 (6 bases). The CDR3 runs 19 residues. In germline, CDR1 is SEHNR, CDR2 FQNEAQ (reference sequence). Trimming took 3 bases from V and 2 from J, leaving 20 bases between them. CDR3 in amino acids: CASSLTTGRAIPYNSPLHF. CDR3 coding DNA: TGTGCCAGCAGCTTGACGACAGGCCGTGCGATTCCCTATAATTCACCCCTCCACTTT.

The CDR3 nucleotides are TGTGCCAGCAGTTACAGGGTTTACTATGGCTACACCTTC. It is translated as CASSYRVYYGYTF. The rearrangement joins TRBV6-2 or TRBV6-3 to TRBJ1-2, with unresolved D. CDR1 is MNHEY and CDR2 is SVGEGT in the germline V gene. V shed 2 bases and J shed 3 bases, with 7 bases lying between them. The CDR3 extends over 13 amino acids.

This clonotype was observed a single time. The V and J genes are TRBV7-6 and TRBJ1-1; D perhaps matches TRBD1 (5 bases). Per the germline V gene, CDR1 is SGHVS and CDR2 is FNYEAQ. The V and J ends lost 1 base and 5 bases respectively, with 11 bases between them. This CDR3 contains 14 residues. The CDR3 bases are TGTGCCAGCAGCTTAGGGGGGGGGAGTACTGAAGCTTTCTTT. Protein product: CASSLGGGSTEAFF. The full variable domain, completed using reference TRBV7-6 and TRBJ1-1, is GAGVSQSPRYKVTKRGQDVALRCDPISGHVSLYWYRQALGQGPEFLTYFNYEAQQDKSGLPNDRFSAERPEGSISTLTIQRTEQRDSAMYRCASSLGGGSTEAFFGQGTRLTVV.

Points on this clonotype: A junction end diverges from the germline sequence, so it may reflect a read error. The CDR3 loop is CASSNTGYGYTF. DNA for the CDR3: TGTGCCAGCAGTAATACGGGCTATGGCTACACCTTC. This rearrangement joins TRBV19 to TRBJ1-2, with D hard to call. This CDR3 contains 12 residues. Germline V gives CDR1 LNHDA, CDR2 SQIVND (reference sequence).

This chain connects TRBV19 to TRBJ2-2; D is unclear. V was cut by 6 bases and J by 5 bases, with 4 bases left in between. CDR3 length: 11 amino acids. Germline CDR1 LNHDA, CDR2 SQIVND (reference sequence). The CDR3 loop is CASRMTGELFF. CDR3 nucleotides: TGTGCCAGTAGGATGACCGGGGAGCTGTTTTTT.

This clonotype was recorded a few times. V gene TRBV7-2 combines with J gene TRBJ1-2; D unclear. The CDR3 spans 15 residues. Trimming removed 1 base from V and 6 bases from J, with 15 bases in between. CDR1 and CDR2 (germline): SGHTA, FQGNSA. This CDR3 reads CASSLVAHTRDGYTF. The CDR3 DNA reads as TGTGCCAGCAGCTTAGTGGCCCATACTCGGGATGGCTACACCTTC. The complete variable domain, with remaining parts taken from reference TRBV7-2 and TRBJ1-2, reads GAGVSQSPSNKVTEKGKDVELRCDPISGHTALYWYRQSLGQGLEFLIYFQGNSAPDKSGLPSDRFSAERTGGSVSTLTIQRTQQEDSAVYLCASSLVAHTRDGYTFGSGTRLTVV.